A selection of T cell receptor beta chains follows, all from one sample in a study of Graves' ophthalmopathy and Graves' hyperthyroidism. TCRdb analysed the multiplex PCR reads with MiXCR anew, one entry per CDR3 protein. Of a few hundred thousand distinct CDR3 sequences listed, approximately 15% are singletons. Material for sequencing was peripheral blood. The receptors derive from a woman under 30 with stable Graves' hyperthyroidism. Each CDR3 is given with its conserved first and last residue. D genes are given only for firm matches. Clone sizes are given selectively: once, few, many, or a class where the clone is expanded.

D,V,J,size,CDR3,DNA
TRBD1,TRBV20-1,TRBJ1-5,many,CSASTGAQRQPQHF,TGCAGTGCTAGCACAGGGGCGCAGCGTCAGCCCCAGCATTTT
NA,TRBV7-2,TRBJ2-7,many,CASSLVFQEADYEQYF,TGTGCCAGCAGCTTAGTATTTCAGGAGGCGGACTACGAGCAGTACTTC
NA,TRBV24-1,TRBJ2-5,NA,CATVDRQETQYF,TGTGCCACCGTGGACAGACAAGAGACCCAGTACTTC
TRBD2,TRBV11-2,TRBJ2-7,many,CASSFTNSGGEHEQYF,TGTGCCAGCAGCTTTACCAATAGCGGGGGGGAACACGAGCAGTACTTC
NA,TRBV19,TRBJ2-4,many,CASRPRDIRNIQYF,TGTGCCAGTCGGCCCCGGGACATACGAAACATTCAGTACTTC
NA,TRBV12-3/TRBV12-4,TRBJ1-6,many,CASSLARGNPYNSPLHF,TGTGCCAGCAGTTTAGCGCGAGGGAACCCCTATAATTCACCCCTCCACTTT
NA,TRBV12-3/TRBV12-4,TRBJ1-1,many,CASSFEGVVAEAFF,TGTGCCAGCAGTTTTGAGGGAGTAGTCGCTGAAGCTTTCTTT
TRBD2,TRBV6-5,TRBJ2-7,many,CASSYPGTSGSYEQYF,TGTGCCAGCAGTTACCCCGGGACTAGCGGTTCCTACGAGCAGTACTTC
TRBD2,TRBV20-1,TRBJ2-7,many,CSAREGAGVYEQYF,TGCAGTGCTAGAGAGGGCGCGGGGGTATACGAGCAGTACTTC
NA,TRBV27,TRBJ2-7,NA,CASSLLSPVYEQYF,TGTGCCAGCAGTTTATTATCTCCCGTCTACGAGCAGTACTTC
NA,TRBV2,TRBJ2-4,many,CASSEESWNIQYF,TGTGCCAGCAGTGAAGAATCGTGGAACATTCAGTACTTC
NA,TRBV10-3,TRBJ1-1,many,CAIRDSGMKDEAFF,TGTGCCATCAGGGACAGTGGAATGAAGGATGAAGCTTTCTTT
NA,TRBV12-3/TRBV12-4,TRBJ2-7,many,CASSPGPINEQYF,TGTGCCAGCAGTCCCGGCCCCATCAACGAGCAGTACTTC
NA,TRBV11-2,TRBJ1-2,many,CASSSYGDSYGYTF,TGTGCCAGCAGCTCATACGGGGATTCCTATGGCTACACCTTC
NA,TRBV30,TRBJ1-5,NA,CAWSVGGGGDQPQHF,TGTGCCTGGAGTGTCGGAGGGGGTGGCGATCAGCCCCAGCATTTT
TRBD1,TRBV27,TRBJ2-2,NA,CASSLLGKRGPNTGELFF,TGTGCCAGCAGTTTATTGGGGAAGAGGGGGCCGAACACCGGGGAGCTGTTTTTT
NA,TRBV6-4,TRBJ1-3,NA,CASRQTGAGNTIYF,TGTGCCAGCAGGCAGACAGGAGCTGGAAACACCATATATTTT
NA,TRBV5-1,TRBJ1-6,many,CASSFREGSDSPLHF,TGCGCCAGCAGCTTCCGGGAAGGTTCGGATTCACCCCTCCACTTT
NA,TRBV12-3/TRBV12-4,TRBJ1-2,many,CASSLNPRGRGYTF,TGTGCCAGCAGTTTAAACCCCAGGGGTCGGGGCTACACCTTC
TRBD1,TRBV6-1,TRBJ2-7,NA,CASSERGTGLSKQYF,TGTGCCAGCAGTGAAAGGGGGACAGGGTTGTCCAAGCAGTACTTC
NA,TRBV18,TRBJ2-7,NA,CASSPPHEQYF,TGTGCCAGCTCACCACCCCACGAGCAGTACTTC
TRBD1,TRBV5-1,TRBJ1-2,many,CASSDSGQGWGYTF,TGCGCCAGCAGCGACTCCGGACAGGGATGGGGCTACACCTTC
NA,TRBV18,TRBJ1-6,few,CASSPPPSRNSPLHF,TGTGCCAGCTCACCACCACCCTCCAGGAATTCACCCCTCCACTTT
TRBD2,TRBV24-1,TRBJ2-7,many,CATSDSATSGVTYEQYF,TGTGCCACCAGTGATTCCGCGACTAGCGGGGTAACCTACGAGCAGTACTTC
NA,TRBV4-2,TRBJ1-3,few,CASSPSSGTSSGNTIYF,TGTGCCAGCAGCCCCTCTTCCGGGACATCCTCTGGAAACACCATATATTTT
NA,TRBV6-1,TRBJ1-5,NA,CASSELGGAGTQHF,TGTGCCAGCAGTGAACTGGGAGGGGCCGGAACCCAGCATTTT
NA,TRBV7-9,TRBJ2-7,NA,CASSPTGTYSYEQYF,TGTGCCAGCAGCCCGACAGGAACCTACTCCTACGAGCAGTACTTC
NA,TRBV20-1,TRBJ1-1,many,CSARDGSRYTEAFF,TGCAGTGCTAGAGATGGCAGTCGGTACACTGAAGCTTTCTTT
TRBD1,TRBV7-9,TRBJ2-5,many,CASSLEQGPETQYF,TGTGCCAGCAGCTTAGAACAGGGGCCGGAGACCCAGTACTTC
NA,TRBV6-1,TRBJ1-6,many,CASSDGAYNSPLHF,TGTGCCAGCAGTGATGGGGCGTATAATTCACCCCTCCACTTT
NA,TRBV6-5,TRBJ1-2,many,CASSYSPTPNYGYTF,TGTGCCAGCAGTTACTCTCCGACCCCGAACTATGGCTACACCTTC
NA,TRBV11-1,TRBJ2-7,many,CASSLAPFGRQLEQYF,TGTGCCAGCAGCTTAGCACCCTTTGGCAGACAGCTCGAGCAGTACTTC
TRBD1,TRBV20-1,TRBJ1-2,many,CSARAYRGPNYGYTF,TGCAGTGCTAGAGCCTACAGGGGTCCTAACTATGGCTACACCTTC
NA,TRBV15,TRBJ1-1,many,CATREGVNTEAFF,TGTGCCACCAGAGAGGGGGTTAACACTGAAGCTTTCTTT
NA,TRBV6-1,TRBJ1-1,NA,CASSPPVGVAEAFF,TGTGCCAGCAGCCCCCCCGTCGGGGTGGCTGAAGCTTTCTTT
NA,TRBV19,TRBJ1-2,many,CASYAGHHGYTF,TGTGCCAGTTATGCGGGACACCATGGCTACACCTTC
NA,TRBV20-1,TRBJ2-7,many,CSARTVSWEQYF,TGCAGTGCAAGGACGGTATCCTGGGAGCAGTACTTC
TRBD1,TRBV4-2,TRBJ1-2,NA,CASSPAGQGDYGYTF,TGTGCCAGCAGCCCAGCGGGACAGGGGGATTATGGCTACACCTTC
NA,TRBV28,TRBJ1-5,NA,CASSFMGVNQPQHF,TGTGCCAGCAGTTTTATGGGGGTAAATCAGCCCCAGCATTTT
NA,TRBV3-1,TRBJ1-1,many,CASSQEGKEGAFF,TGTGCCAGCAGCCAAGAAGGCAAAGAGGGAGCTTTCTTT
NA,TRBV6-1,TRBJ1-1,few,CASITRSGKAEAFF,TGTGCCAGCATCACTAGGTCGGGGAAGGCTGAAGCTTTCTTT
NA,TRBV6-5,TRBJ1-1,many,CASSLDPAVRSFF,TGTGCCAGCAGTTTGGACCCGGCCGTCCGGTCTTTCTTT
TRBD1,TRBV5-1,TRBJ1-1,many,CASSSTGDLNTEAFF,TGCGCCAGCAGCTCGACAGGGGACCTGAACACTGAAGCTTTCTTT